This T cell receptor beta chain was sequenced during a study of regulatory T cells in long-lasting Graves disease. CDR3 length: 13 amino acids. The ends were cut back, 6 bases at V and 7 bases at J, with 16 bases in the middle. From germline, CDR1 is MNHNS and CDR2 SASEGT. In the case of this clonotype: This may be a read error, as it is one base from a much larger clone.

Arm-PCR with iRepertoire HTBI primers amplified the CDR3 regions for these TCR beta libraries. One entry per CDR3 protein results from TCRdb running MiXCR on the multiplex PCR reads. The sample includes roughly 450,000 distinct CDR3 sequences, around 20% of them seen just once. Time point given: persistent/refractory GD, antithyroid drugs over 5 years with positive TRAb. Generation of the TCR library employed RNA extracted from PBMCs. The chain uses TRBV6-1 and TRBJ2-7, with D tentatively TRBD2 (5 bases). The specimen was peripheral blood mononuclear cells (PBMCs), collected when the disease was refractory, from a patient treated with antithyroid drugs. The receptor comes from a female donor with Graves disease. CDR3: CASSFRDYNEQYF. The CDR3 bases are TGTGCCAGCAGCTTTCGGGATTACAATGAGCAGTACTTC.